The clone carrying this T cell receptor (beta chain) has a single count. The data originate from a study of blood T cell repertoires in COVID-19. Overall study: There were acute and convalescent COVID-19 samples, and they came from the United States, Italy and Spain. The cDNA or gDNA used as material had been derived from T cells, B-cell-depleted T cells, or PBMCs.

J was trimmed by 6 bases and V by 5 bases; bases with no gene match: 8. Germline V lookup: CDR1 SGHTA, CDR2 FQGNSA. This CDR3 is built from 15 residues. As processed by the authors: Amplification with reference gene primers provided the estimates of nucleated cell counts. The data were produced by immunoSEQ multiplex PCR, yet TCRdb's version contains in-frame clones alone and is incomplete. The V and J calls and clone size come from that table; D and trimming were worked out from the DNA. The sample holds 300,000 or so clones, about 90% seen once. The TCR comes from a woman aged 40 to 50 who had recovered from COVID-19. The sample comprised peripheral blood. The rearrangement joins TRBV7-2 to TRBJ2-2; 8 nucleotides agree with TRBD1. The CDR3, as DNA: TGTGCCAGCAGCCGCGACAGGGGTCTTGCCGGGGAGCTGTTTTTT. It is translated as CASSRDRGLAGELFF.